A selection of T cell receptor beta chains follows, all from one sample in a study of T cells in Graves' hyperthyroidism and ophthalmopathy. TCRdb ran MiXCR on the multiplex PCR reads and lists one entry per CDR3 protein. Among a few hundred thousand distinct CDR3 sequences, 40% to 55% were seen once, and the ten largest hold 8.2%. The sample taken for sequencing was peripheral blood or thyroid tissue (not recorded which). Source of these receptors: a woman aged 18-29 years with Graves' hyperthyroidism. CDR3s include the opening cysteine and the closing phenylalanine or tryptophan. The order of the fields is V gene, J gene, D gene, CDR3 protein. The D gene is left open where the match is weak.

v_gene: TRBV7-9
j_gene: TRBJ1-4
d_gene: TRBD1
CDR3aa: CASSLAQGEEKLFF

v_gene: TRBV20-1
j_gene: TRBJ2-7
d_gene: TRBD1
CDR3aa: CSARRDRVSNEQYF

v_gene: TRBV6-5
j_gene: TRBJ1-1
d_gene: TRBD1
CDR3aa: CASSSTPQGVNTEAFF

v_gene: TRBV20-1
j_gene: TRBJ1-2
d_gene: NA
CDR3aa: CSARGQFYGYTF

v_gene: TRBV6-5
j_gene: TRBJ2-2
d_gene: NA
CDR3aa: CAGSSYTGELFF

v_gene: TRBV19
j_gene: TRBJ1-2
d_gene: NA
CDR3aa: CASNEGGRGYTF

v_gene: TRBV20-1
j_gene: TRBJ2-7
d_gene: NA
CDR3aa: CSAAGLRSSYEQYF

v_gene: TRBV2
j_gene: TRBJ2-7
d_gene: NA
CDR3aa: CASSFRELYEQYF

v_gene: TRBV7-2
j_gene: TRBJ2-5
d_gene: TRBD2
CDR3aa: CASSAGTSGSTETQYF

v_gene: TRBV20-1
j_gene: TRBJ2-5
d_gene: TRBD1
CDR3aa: CSASRQGLQETQYF

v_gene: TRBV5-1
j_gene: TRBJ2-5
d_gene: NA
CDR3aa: CASSLGRAETQYF

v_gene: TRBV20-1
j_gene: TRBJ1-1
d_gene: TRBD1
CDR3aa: CSATTGGRNTEAFF

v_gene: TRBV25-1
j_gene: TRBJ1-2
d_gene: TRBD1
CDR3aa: CASSEVGRQGGSYTF

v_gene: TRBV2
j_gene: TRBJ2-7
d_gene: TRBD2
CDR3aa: CASSPTWTSGRGEQYF

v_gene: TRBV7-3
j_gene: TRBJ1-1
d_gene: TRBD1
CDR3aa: CASSLSGTGSEAFF

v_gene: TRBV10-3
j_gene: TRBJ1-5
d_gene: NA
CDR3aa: CAISPTRGRNQPQHF

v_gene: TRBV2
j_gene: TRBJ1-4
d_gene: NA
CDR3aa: CASSGRVEVLFF

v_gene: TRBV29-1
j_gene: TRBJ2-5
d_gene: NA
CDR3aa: CSGYQETQYF

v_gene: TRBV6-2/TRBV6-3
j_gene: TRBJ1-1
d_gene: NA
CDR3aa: CASISDRNTEAFF

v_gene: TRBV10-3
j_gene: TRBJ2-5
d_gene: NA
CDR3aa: CAISEEQRKETQYF

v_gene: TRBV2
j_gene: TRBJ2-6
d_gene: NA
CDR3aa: CASSESDGANVLTF

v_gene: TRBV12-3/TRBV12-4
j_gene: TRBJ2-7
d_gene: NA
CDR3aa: CASRLGEVLGEQYF